This T cell receptor (beta chain) was found in a study of control samples from healthy donors and cancer patients. CDR1 is LNHDA and CDR2 is SQIVND in the germline V gene (reference sequence). V lost 7 bases and J 3 bases, leaving 13 bases between the germline ends. The CDR3 is 14 amino acids. Only in-frame clones appear in the TCRdb table, and some are missing; sequencing was by immunoSEQ multiplex PCR. Among approximately 150,000 clones listed, 90% to 95% were seen once. The rearrangement uses TRBV19 and TRBJ1-5; D gene unclear. The sample was blood. This sequence originates from a man in his forties in good health. In nucleotides, the CDR3 is TGTGCCAGTACTCGGGCAGGTCCCAATCAGCCCCAGCATTTT. Translation: CASTRAGPNQPQHF.